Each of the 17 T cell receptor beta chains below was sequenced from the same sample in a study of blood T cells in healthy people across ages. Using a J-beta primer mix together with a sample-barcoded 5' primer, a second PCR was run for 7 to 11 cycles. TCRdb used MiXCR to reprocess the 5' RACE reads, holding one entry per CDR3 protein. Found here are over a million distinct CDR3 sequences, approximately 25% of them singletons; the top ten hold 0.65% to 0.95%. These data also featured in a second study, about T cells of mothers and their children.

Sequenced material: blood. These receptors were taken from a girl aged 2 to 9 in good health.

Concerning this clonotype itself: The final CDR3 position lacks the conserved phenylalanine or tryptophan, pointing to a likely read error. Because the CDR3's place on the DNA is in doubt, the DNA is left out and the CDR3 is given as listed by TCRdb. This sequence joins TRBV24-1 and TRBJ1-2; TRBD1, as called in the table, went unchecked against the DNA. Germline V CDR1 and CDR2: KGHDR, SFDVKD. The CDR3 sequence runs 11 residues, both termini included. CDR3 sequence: CAQGNSYGYAL.

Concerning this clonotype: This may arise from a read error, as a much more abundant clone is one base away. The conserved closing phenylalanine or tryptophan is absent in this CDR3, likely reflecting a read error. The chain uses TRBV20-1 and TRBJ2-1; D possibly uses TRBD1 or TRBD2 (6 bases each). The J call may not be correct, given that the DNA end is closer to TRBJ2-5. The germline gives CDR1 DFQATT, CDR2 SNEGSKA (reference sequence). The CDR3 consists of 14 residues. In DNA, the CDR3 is TGCAGTGCTAGAGCGCTGGGGGGCGGAGAGACCCAGTACCTC. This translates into CSARALGGGETQYL.

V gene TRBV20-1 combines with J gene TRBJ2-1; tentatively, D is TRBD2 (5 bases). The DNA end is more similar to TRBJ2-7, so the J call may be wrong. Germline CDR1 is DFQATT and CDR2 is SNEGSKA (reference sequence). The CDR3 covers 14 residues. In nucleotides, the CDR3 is TGCAGTGCTAGAGAAACGACTAAATCCTACGAGCAGTACTTC. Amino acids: CSARETTKSYEQYF.

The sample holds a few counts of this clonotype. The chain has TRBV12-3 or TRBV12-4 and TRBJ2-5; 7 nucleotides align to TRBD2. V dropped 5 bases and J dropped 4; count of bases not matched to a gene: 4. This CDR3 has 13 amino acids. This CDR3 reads CASSGTNGETQYF. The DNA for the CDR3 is TGTGCCAGCAGTGGGACTAACGGAGAGACCCAGTACTTC.

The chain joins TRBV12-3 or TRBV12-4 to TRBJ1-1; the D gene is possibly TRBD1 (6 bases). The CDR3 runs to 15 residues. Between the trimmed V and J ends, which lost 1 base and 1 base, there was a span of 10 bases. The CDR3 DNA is TGTGCCAGCAGTTTAGGAGGGGGACCGAACACTGAAGCTTTCTTT. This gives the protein CASSLGGGPNTEAFF.

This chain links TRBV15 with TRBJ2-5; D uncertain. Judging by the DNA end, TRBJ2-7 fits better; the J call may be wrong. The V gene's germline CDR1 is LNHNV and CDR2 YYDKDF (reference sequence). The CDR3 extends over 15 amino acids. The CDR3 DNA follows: TGTGCCACCAGCAGCCGAGGCAGGTCTTCCTACGAGCAGTACTTC. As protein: CATSSRGRSSYEQYF.

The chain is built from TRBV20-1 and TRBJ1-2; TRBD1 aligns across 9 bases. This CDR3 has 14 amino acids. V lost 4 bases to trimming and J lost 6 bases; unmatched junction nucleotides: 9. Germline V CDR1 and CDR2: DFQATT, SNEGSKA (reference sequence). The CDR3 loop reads CSANSGTGSHGYTF. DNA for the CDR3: TGCAGTGCTAACTCCGGGACAGGGAGCCATGGCTACACCTTC.

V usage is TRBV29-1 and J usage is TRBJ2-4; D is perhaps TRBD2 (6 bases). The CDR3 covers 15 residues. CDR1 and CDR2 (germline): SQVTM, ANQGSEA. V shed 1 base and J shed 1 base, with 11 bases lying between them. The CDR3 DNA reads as TGCAGCGTTGAAGTACGGGGGAGGGCCAAAAACATTCAGTACTTC. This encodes CSVEVRGRAKNIQYF.

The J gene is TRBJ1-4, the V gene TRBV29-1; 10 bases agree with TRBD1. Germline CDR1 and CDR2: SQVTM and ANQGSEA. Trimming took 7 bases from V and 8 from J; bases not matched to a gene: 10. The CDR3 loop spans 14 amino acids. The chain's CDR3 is CSAQQTGGREKLFF. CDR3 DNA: TGCAGCGCTCAGCAGACAGGGGGCCGGGAAAAACTGTTTTTT. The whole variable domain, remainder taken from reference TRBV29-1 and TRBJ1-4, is SAVISQKPSRDICQRGTSLTIQCQVDSQVTMMFWYRQQPGQSLTLIATANQGSEATYESGFVIDKFPISRPNLTFSTLTVSNMSPEDSSIYLCSAQQTGGREKLFFGSGTQLSVL.

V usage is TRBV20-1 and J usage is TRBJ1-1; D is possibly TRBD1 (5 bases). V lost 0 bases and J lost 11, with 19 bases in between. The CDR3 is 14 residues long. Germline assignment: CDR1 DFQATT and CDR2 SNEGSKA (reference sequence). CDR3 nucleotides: TGCAGTGCTAGAGACATGGGGCCGGGATCTACGGCTTTCTTT. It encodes CSARDMGPGSTAFF.

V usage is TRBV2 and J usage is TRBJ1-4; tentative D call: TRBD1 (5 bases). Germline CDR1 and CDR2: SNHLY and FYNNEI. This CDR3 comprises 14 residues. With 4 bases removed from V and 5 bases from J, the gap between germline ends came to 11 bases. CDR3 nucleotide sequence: TGTGCCAGCAGTGCTCCCGGGACGAATGAAAAACTGTTTTTT. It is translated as CASSAPGTNEKLFF.

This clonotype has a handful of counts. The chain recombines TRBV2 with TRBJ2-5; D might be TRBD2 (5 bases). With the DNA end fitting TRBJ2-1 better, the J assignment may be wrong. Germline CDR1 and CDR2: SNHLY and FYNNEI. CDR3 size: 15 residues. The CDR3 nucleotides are TGTGCCAGCAGTGAATTACGAGCGGTTAACAATGAGCAGTTCTTC. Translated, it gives CASSELRAVNNEQFF.

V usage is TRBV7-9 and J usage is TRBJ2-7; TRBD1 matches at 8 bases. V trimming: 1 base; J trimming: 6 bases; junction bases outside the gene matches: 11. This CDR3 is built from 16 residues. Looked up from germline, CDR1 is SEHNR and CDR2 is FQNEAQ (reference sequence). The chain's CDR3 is CASSLVASGQGPEQYF. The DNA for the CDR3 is TGTGCCAGCAGCTTAGTCGCCTCCGGACAGGGTCCCGAGCAGTACTTC.

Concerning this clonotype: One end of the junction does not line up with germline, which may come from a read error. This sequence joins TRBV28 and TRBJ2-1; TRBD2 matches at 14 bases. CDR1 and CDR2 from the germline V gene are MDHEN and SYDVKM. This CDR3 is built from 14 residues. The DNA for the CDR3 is TGTGCCAGCAGTTCCGGGACTAGCGGGAGTGGTTGTTACTTC. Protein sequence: CASSSGTSGSGCYF.

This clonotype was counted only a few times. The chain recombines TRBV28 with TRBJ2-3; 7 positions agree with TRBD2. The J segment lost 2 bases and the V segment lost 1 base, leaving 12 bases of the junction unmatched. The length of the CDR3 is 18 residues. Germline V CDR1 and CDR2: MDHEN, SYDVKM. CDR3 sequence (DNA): TGTGCCAGCAGTTTATTTCCACCTAGCGGACCCTACACAGATACGCAGTATTTT. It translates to CASSLFPPSGPYTDTQYF.

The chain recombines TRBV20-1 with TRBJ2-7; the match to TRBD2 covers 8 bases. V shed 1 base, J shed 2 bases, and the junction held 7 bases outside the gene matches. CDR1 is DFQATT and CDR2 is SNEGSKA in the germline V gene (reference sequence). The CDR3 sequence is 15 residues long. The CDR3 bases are TGCAGTGCTAGAGGATGGGCGGGAGGTGCCTACGAGCAGTACTTC. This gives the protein CSARGWAGGAYEQYF.

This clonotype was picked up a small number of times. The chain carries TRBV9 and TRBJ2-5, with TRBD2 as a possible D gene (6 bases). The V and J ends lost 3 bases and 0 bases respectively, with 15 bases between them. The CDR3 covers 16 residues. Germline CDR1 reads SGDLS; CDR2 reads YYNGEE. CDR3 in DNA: TGTGCCAGCAGCGGGATATCGGGCGGGGACCAAGAGACCCAGTACTTC. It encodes CASSGISGGDQETQYF.